These 16 T cell receptor beta chains were all obtained from the same sample, sequenced in a study of a mutant IDH1 vaccine in newly diagnosed glioma. The antigens of these receptors remain unknown. The data were produced by immunoSEQ multiplex PCR, yet TCRdb's version contains in-frame clones alone and is incomplete. Of tens of thousands of clones listed, around three quarters are singletons. Sample time point: week 47, end of study. Doses consisted of 300 ug of mutant IDH1 20-mer peptide each, paired with topical imiquimod. Sequenced here: PBMCs, sampled from a glioma patient whose treatment included an IDH1 peptide vaccine. The receptor source for this set is a woman aged 40 to 50 with glioma. Some clones in this sample may be carry-over from other donors' samples.

This chain joins TRBV5-1 and TRBJ2-5; D gene uncertain. Germline CDR1 and CDR2: SGHRS and YFSETQ. The CDR3 totals 11 residues. V was cut by 0 bases and J by 3 bases, with 0 bases left in between. The CDR3 DNA is TGCGCCAGCAGCTTGGAAGAGACCCAGTACTTC. Its translation is CASSLEETQYF. Combining the CDR3 with reference TRBV5-1 and TRBJ2-5 gives the whole variable domain KAGVTQTPRYLIKTRGQQVTLSCSPISGHRSVSWYQQTPGQGLQFLFEYFSETQRNKGNFPGRFSGRQFSNSRSEMNVSTLELGDSALYLCASSLEETQYFGPGTRLLVL.

The chain combines TRBV5-1 with TRBJ1-6; D is unclear. The CDR3 is made up of 17 amino acids. Germline values: CDR1 SGHRS, CDR2 YFSETQ. Trimming took 1 base from V and 0 from J, leaving 11 bases between them. In nucleotides, the CDR3 is TGCGCCAGCAGCTTGTACGGGGAGCTCTCCTATAATTCACCCCTCCACTTT. This translates into CASSLYGELSYNSPLHF.

The J gene is TRBJ2-1, the V gene TRBV9; D gene ambiguous. This CDR3 spans 14 amino acids. V was shortened by 6 bases and J by 7 bases, with 17 bases between the two germline ends. Germline-derived CDR1 and CDR2 are SGDLS and YYNGEE. The CDR3 is CASTIGSFGNEQFF. CDR3 nucleotide sequence: TGTGCCAGCACCATCGGGTCCTTTGGGAATGAGCAGTTCTTC.

The rearrangement joins TRBV4-3 to TRBJ1-5; 10 bases are a match to TRBD1. Germline trimming cut 4 bases from V and 2 bases from J; bases unmatched to any gene: 2. The V gene's germline CDR1 is LGHNA and CDR2 YSLEER. This CDR3 is built from 15 residues. CDR3 protein: CASSPGTGGNQPQHF. For the CDR3, the DNA is TGCGCCAGCAGCCCAGGGACAGGGGGCAATCAGCCCCAGCATTTT.

This clone was detected only once. The gene calls are TRBV5-4 and TRBJ1-1; perhaps TRBD1 as D (5 bases). The length of the CDR3 is 14 residues. V dropped 0 bases and J dropped 1 base, with 7 bases sitting between them. Germline lookup yields CDR1 SGHNT and CDR2 YYREEE (reference sequence). The CDR3 is CASSLGQQNTEAFF. Written as DNA, the CDR3 is TGTGCCAGCAGCTTGGGACAGCAGAACACTGAAGCTTTCTTT.

V and J are TRBV25-1 and TRBJ2-5, with 7 bases identical to TRBD1. The CDR3 consists of 14 residues. V was clipped by 8 bases and J by 2 bases; unmatched bases: 8. CDR1 is MGHDK and CDR2 is SYGVNS in the germline V gene. The CDR3 here is CASRAGGKQETQYF. Here the CDR3 DNA reads TGTGCCAGCCGGGCAGGGGGAAAACAAGAGACCCAGTACTTC.

The CDR3 DNA reads as TGTGCCAGCAGAAGACAGGGGGTTTACGAGCAGTACTTC. As protein: CASRRQGVYEQYF. The chain combines TRBV6-5 with TRBJ2-7, with 9 positions matching TRBD1. This CDR3 is built from 13 residues. The germline V gene encodes CDR1 MNHEY and CDR2 SVGAGI. Unmatched junction bases numbered 4, after V lost 6 bases and J lost 4 bases.

The CDR3 loop is CSVVSSGDTQYF. The CDR3 DNA follows: TGCAGCGTTGTGTCTAGCGGTGATACGCAGTATTTT. V is TRBV29-1 and J is TRBJ2-3, with 7 bases identical to TRBD2. The CDR3 runs to 12 residues. With V trimmed by 4 bases and J by 6 bases, 4 bases remained unmatched. Germline values: CDR1 SQVTM, CDR2 ANQGSEA.

This chain joins TRBV27 and TRBJ2-7, with 7 bases that match TRBD1. Germline values: CDR1 MNHEY, CDR2 SMNVEV (reference sequence). This CDR3 has 15 amino acids. The V and J ends lost 5 bases and 5 bases, in that order; junction bases with no gene match: 12. CDR3 in DNA: TGTGCCAGCAGTCCCCGCCGGGACAGAAACCACGAGCAGTACTTC. This encodes CASSPRRDRNHEQYF.

The chain couples TRBV5-6 to TRBJ2-4; maybe TRBD2 (6 bases). The germline V gene has CDR1 SGHDT and CDR2 YYEEEE. Between the trimmed V and J ends, which lost 0 bases and 4 bases, there was a span of 17 bases. The CDR3 totals 17 residues. This CDR3 is CASSLDMGGLTKNIQYF. CDR3 DNA: TGTGCCAGCAGCTTGGATATGGGGGGATTAACTAAAAACATTCAGTACTTC.

J is TRBJ1-2 and V is TRBV7-2, with D unclear. The V end lost 3 bases, the J end lost 4 bases, and 12 bases lay between the germline ends. Looked up from germline, CDR1 is SGHTA and CDR2 is FQGNSA. There are 14 residues in the CDR3. The CDR3 bases are TGTGCCAGCAGCTTGATGAACAGCTTCTATGGCTACACCTTC. Protein sequence: CASSLMNSFYGYTF.

The chain has TRBV29-1 and TRBJ2-6, with D perhaps TRBD1 (6 bases). The CDR3 totals 16 residues. Trimming removed 4 bases from V and 4 bases from J, with 17 bases in between. The germline V gene encodes CDR1 SQVTM and CDR2 ANQGSEA. The CDR3 loop reads CSVAGTPSAGANVLTF. DNA for the CDR3: TGCAGCGTTGCCGGGACACCGTCCGCCGGGGCCAACGTCCTGACTTTC.

The chain employs TRBV7-6 and TRBJ2-1, with 7 nucleotides matching TRBD1. This CDR3 is built from 13 residues. The junction had 3 bases not matched to a gene; V was cut back by 4 bases and J by 6 bases. Germline-derived CDR1 and CDR2 are SGHVS and FNYEAQ. The DNA of the CDR3 is TGTGCCAGCAGCTACAGGGGCCGCAATGAGCAGTTCTTC. It yields the protein CASSYRGRNEQFF.

This chain uses TRBV13 with TRBJ1-2, with a tentative D call TRBD1 (6 bases). CDR1 and CDR2 from the germline V gene are PRHDT and FYEKMQ (reference sequence). CDR3 length: 12 residues. V lost 1 base and J lost 8, with 8 bases in between. DNA of the CDR3: TGTGCCAGCAGCTTAGTAACAGGGGGCTACACCTTC. The encoded protein is CASSLVTGGYTF.

This chain uses TRBV5-1 with TRBJ2-7; D unresolved. CDR1 SGHRS and CDR2 YFSETQ come from the germline V gene. CDR3 length equals 15 residues. V was cut by 0 bases and J by 1 base, with 11 bases left in between. The CDR3, as DNA: TGCGCCAGCAGCTTGGAGGTGACAAAATCCTACGAGCAGTACTTC. Its protein product is CASSLEVTKSYEQYF. The entire variable domain, with the rest obtained from reference TRBV5-1 and TRBJ2-7, is as follows: KAGVTQTPRYLIKTRGQQVTLSCSPISGHRSVSWYQQTPGQGLQFLFEYFSETQRNKGNFPGRFSGRQFSNSRSEMNVSTLELGDSALYLCASSLEVTKSYEQYFGPGTRLTVT.

A single count supports this clone. The chain links TRBV7-9 to TRBJ2-3; 10 bases agree with TRBD2. Per germline, CDR1 SEHNR and CDR2 FQNEAQ (reference sequence). V dropped 1 base and J dropped 2; count of bases not matched to a gene: 6. The CDR3 covers 17 residues. CDR3 bases: TGTGCCAGCAGCTTAGGTGGGCTAGCGGGAGTCACAGATACGCAGTATTTT. It is translated as CASSLGGLAGVTDTQYF.